Listed below are T cell receptor beta chains from one sample, sequenced in a study of identical twins. In TCRdb, the 5' RACE reads were re-called with MiXCR into one record per CDR3 protein. The table shows around 300,000 distinct CDR3 sequences, with under 9% occurring only once. The same data also went into a second study, on yellow fever vaccine responses in identical twins.

Sequenced sample: memory (CD45RO+) T cells sorted from blood. The receptors were sampled from a woman between 18 and 29 years old in good health. Each CDR3 is given with its conserved first and last residue. Each record gives: CDR3 DNA, CDR3 protein, D gene, J gene, V gene, clone size. D genes are given only for firm matches. Expanded clones get a size class; other rows say once, few or many, or leave the size out.

DNA: TGTGCCAGCAGCCAGTCCGCACGCTATGGCTACACCTTC; CDR3: CASSQSARYGYTF; D: NA; J: TRBJ1-2; V: TRBV3-1; size: few
DNA: TGCAGTGCTAGAATCCTACTCCACACAGATACGCAGTATTTT; CDR3: CSARILLHTDTQYF; D: NA; J: TRBJ2-3; V: TRBV20-1; size: many
DNA: TGTGCCAGCAGCTTAAGAGGTTTCGGGAGTCACAATGAGCAGTTCTTC; CDR3: CASSLRGFGSHNEQFF; D: NA; J: TRBJ2-1; V: TRBV7-9; size: many
DNA: TGCAGCGTTCGGTTTTCTGGGTACGAGACCCAGTACTTC; CDR3: CSVRFSGYETQYF; D: NA; J: TRBJ2-5; V: TRBV29-1; size: many
DNA: TGCGCCAGCAGCCAAGAATCTGTTGGTGGCTACACCTTC; CDR3: CASSQESVGGYTF; D: NA; J: TRBJ1-2; V: TRBV4-1; size: many
DNA: TGTGCCAGCAGCTTGACGGCCACAGTAGCTGGGGCCAACGTCCTGACTTTC; CDR3: CASSLTATVAGANVLTF; D: NA; J: TRBJ2-6; V: TRBV5-5; size: few
DNA: TGTGCCAGCAGTTTATTTGGGGCAGATACGCAGTATTTT; CDR3: CASSLFGADTQYF; D: NA; J: TRBJ2-3; V: TRBV27; size: NA
DNA: TGCGCCAGCAGCTTGGAGAGCGGCAATCAGCCCCAGCATTTT; CDR3: CASSLESGNQPQHF; D: NA; J: TRBJ1-5; V: TRBV5-1; size: NA
DNA: TGCAGTGCTAGTTCTCCAGGGGGCAGGTCGGATACGCAGTATTTT; CDR3: CSASSPGGRSDTQYF; D: TRBD1; J: TRBJ2-3; V: TRBV20-1; size: NA
DNA: TGTGCCAGCAGCCCCCTGAAAGAGACCCAGTACTTC; CDR3: CASSPLKETQYF; D: NA; J: TRBJ2-5; V: TRBV7-6; size: few
DNA: TGTGCCAGCAGCCAATGGGGGGATACGCAGTATTTT; CDR3: CASSQWGDTQYF; D: NA; J: TRBJ2-3; V: TRBV14; size: many
DNA: TGCAGTGCAAGACTAGCGGGGGGGCCAAACACCGGGGAGCTGTTTTTT; CDR3: CSARLAGGPNTGELFF; D: TRBD2; J: TRBJ2-2; V: TRBV20-1; size: few
DNA: TGCGCCAGCAGCTTAAATTACGGTAACAATGAGCAGTTCTTC; CDR3: CASSLNYGNNEQFF; D: NA; J: TRBJ2-1; V: TRBV5-1; size: many
DNA: TGTGCCAGCAGTTCACCAACCGGGACTAGCGGGAGACCCTACAATGAGCAGTTCTTC; CDR3: CASSSPTGTSGRPYNEQFF; D: TRBD2; J: TRBJ2-1; V: TRBV28; size: few
DNA: TGCGCCAGCAGCCTTCCTAGCGGTAGCACAGATACGCAGTATTTT; CDR3: CASSLPSGSTDTQYF; D: TRBD2; J: TRBJ2-3; V: TRBV4-1; size: NA
DNA: TGTGCCAGTAGTACCCGACAGGCCAACCTCAATGAGCAGTTCTTC; CDR3: CASSTRQANLNEQFF; D: NA; J: TRBJ2-1; V: TRBV19; size: NA
DNA: TGTGCCAGCAGCGTAGAAGGACAGGGGAACACCGGGGAGCTGTTTTTT; CDR3: CASSVEGQGNTGELFF; D: TRBD1; J: TRBJ2-2; V: TRBV9; size: few
DNA: TGTGCCAGCAGTTACAGACAGGACTATGGCTACACCTTC; CDR3: CASSYRQDYGYTF; D: NA; J: TRBJ1-2; V: TRBV12-3/TRBV12-4; size: many
DNA: TGCGCCAGCAGCGCAAAGCCTCCCCAAGGGAGGTCTGGAAACACCATATATTTT; CDR3: CASSAKPPQGRSGNTIYF; D: NA; J: TRBJ1-3; V: TRBV4-1; size: few
DNA: TGTGCCAGCCGCGTCGCGGGGGAACCCAATGAGCAGTTCTTC; CDR3: CASRVAGEPNEQFF; D: TRBD2; J: TRBJ2-1; V: TRBV7-9; size: few
DNA: TGTGCCAGCAGGGATTACACCGGGGAGCTGTTTTTT; CDR3: CASRDYTGELFF; D: NA; J: TRBJ2-2; V: TRBV25-1; size: NA
DNA: TGTGCCAGCAGCCAAGGTGGAGGGTCAGATACGCAGTATTTT; CDR3: CASSQGGGSDTQYF; D: NA; J: TRBJ2-3; V: TRBV3-1; size: few
DNA: TGCGCCAGCAGCAAAGCACAGTTGACAGATACGCAGTATTTT; CDR3: CASSKAQLTDTQYF; D: NA; J: TRBJ2-3; V: TRBV4-1; size: few
DNA: TGTGCCAGCAGTCCACGCCGGGACAGGGAGAACACTGAAGCTTTCTTT; CDR3: CASSPRRDRENTEAFF; D: TRBD1; J: TRBJ1-1; V: TRBV28; size: NA
DNA: TGCAGTGCTAGAAATGGACAGACTCATGAGCAGTTCTTC; CDR3: CSARNGQTHEQFF; D: NA; J: TRBJ2-1; V: TRBV20-1; size: few
DNA: TGCGCCAGCAGCCAAGACTACGGGTTCCCGTGGCGGTTCTTC; CDR3: CASSQDYGFPWRFF; D: NA; J: TRBJ2-1; V: TRBV4-1; size: NA
DNA: TGCGCCAGCAGCCAACCCGACCGAAACGAGCAGTACTTC; CDR3: CASSQPDRNEQYF; D: NA; J: TRBJ2-7; V: TRBV4-1; size: few
DNA: TGCGCCAGCAGCGGGGGACAGGGGGCGTCCGATACGCAGTATTTT; CDR3: CASSGGQGASDTQYF; D: TRBD1; J: TRBJ2-3; V: TRBV5-1; size: many
DNA: TGTGCCAGCAGCTTGGCGGTGGGAAAGGGGGGCACTGAAGCTTTCTTT; CDR3: CASSLAVGKGGTEAFF; D: NA; J: TRBJ1-1; V: TRBV5-6; size: few
DNA: TGCGCCAGCAGTGAGTCCAACTACGTAAACACCATATATTTT; CDR3: CASSESNYVNTIYF; D: NA; J: TRBJ1-3; V: TRBV10-2; size: NA
DNA: TGTGCCAGCAACCTAAGCGGGAATCGCTACGAGCAGTACTTC; CDR3: CASNLSGNRYEQYF; D: TRBD2; J: TRBJ2-7; V: TRBV28; size: many
DNA: TGCGCCAGCAGCCAACATGTGGGTGAGCAGTTCTTC; CDR3: CASSQHVGEQFF; D: NA; J: TRBJ2-1; V: TRBV4-1; size: many
DNA: TGTGCCAGTAGTGTTACTAGCGGGTTCGTTGATGAGCAGTTCTTC; CDR3: CASSVTSGFVDEQFF; D: TRBD2; J: TRBJ2-1; V: TRBV19; size: few
DNA: TGTGCCAGCAGCCGAGCGGACTCTAAGACAGATACGCAGTATTTT; CDR3: CASSRADSKTDTQYF; D: NA; J: TRBJ2-3; V: TRBV7-6; size: NA
DNA: TGTGCCAGCTCACCGGACCTTTCTGGCTCCCACACCTTC; CDR3: CASSPDLSGSHTF; D: NA; J: TRBJ1-2; V: TRBV18; size: NA
DNA: TGTGCCAGCACGGACATCGGGAACACTGAAGCTTTCTTT; CDR3: CASTDIGNTEAFF; D: NA; J: TRBJ1-1; V: TRBV3-1; size: NA
DNA: TGCAGTGCCGTGGCAGGGGGCGCGTTAAATACGCAGTATTTT; CDR3: CSAVAGGALNTQYF; D: TRBD1; J: TRBJ2-3; V: TRBV20-1; size: few
DNA: TGTGCCAGCAGTTCCGTAGCGGGAGGGGAGCGGTACTTC; CDR3: CASSSVAGGERYF; D: TRBD2; J: TRBJ2-7; V: TRBV12-3/TRBV12-4; size: few
DNA: TGCAGTGCTAGAGATATGGGACAGGGCGCCTCACCCCTCCACTTT; CDR3: CSARDMGQGASPLHF; D: TRBD1; J: TRBJ1-6; V: TRBV20-1; size: many
DNA: TGTGCCATCAGTGAGCTGGAGGGGAATGAGCAGTTCTTC; CDR3: CAISELEGNEQFF; D: NA; J: TRBJ2-1; V: TRBV10-3; size: many
DNA: TGTGCCAGCAGTTTCTCCACTAGCGGGAGCCCCTACGAGCAGTACTTC; CDR3: CASSFSTSGSPYEQYF; D: TRBD2; J: TRBJ2-7; V: TRBV6-2/TRBV6-3; size: few
DNA: TGCAGTGCTAGGAAAAACATTCAGTACTTC; CDR3: CSARKNIQYF; D: NA; J: TRBJ2-4; V: TRBV20-1; size: NA
DNA: TGTGCCAGCAGTCACCGGGCCTCACCCGCGGAGACCCAGTACTTC; CDR3: CASSHRASPAETQYF; D: NA; J: TRBJ2-5; V: TRBV6-5; size: NA
DNA: TGTGCCAGCAGCTTAACGGGCCCAGATACGCAGTATTTT; CDR3: CASSLTGPDTQYF; D: NA; J: TRBJ2-3; V: TRBV7-3; size: few
DNA: TGTGCCAGCAGCCCCATGGGGGGCCCCCTGAGCTCCTACAATGAGCAGTTCTTC; CDR3: CASSPMGGPLSSYNEQFF; D: NA; J: TRBJ2-1; V: TRBV3-1; size: few
DNA: TGCAGTGCTAGAGATATGGGGACATACTACAATGAGCAGTTCTTC; CDR3: CSARDMGTYYNEQFF; D: NA; J: TRBJ2-1; V: TRBV20-1; size: NA
DNA: TGTGCCAGCAGCAACGAAGTATTAGTAGGTGATGGCTACACCTTC; CDR3: CASSNEVLVGDGYTF; D: NA; J: TRBJ1-2; V: TRBV21-1; size: many
DNA: TGCGCCAGCAGCCAAGATCTCCTCAGGGGGAGGACGGATGAAAAACTGTTTTTT; CDR3: CASSQDLLRGRTDEKLFF; D: TRBD1; J: TRBJ1-4; V: TRBV4-1; size: many
DNA: TGCAGTGCTAGCTTTTTTGCGACAGCACAAGAGACCCAGTACTTC; CDR3: CSASFFATAQETQYF; D: NA; J: TRBJ2-5; V: TRBV20-1; size: many
DNA: TGTGCCACCAGCAGAGATCTTGGGGGAAACACCATATATTTT; CDR3: CATSRDLGGNTIYF; D: NA; J: TRBJ1-3; V: TRBV15; size: many
DNA: TGTGCCAGCAGTTCCGAGGACAGGGGAACTGAAGCTTTCTTT; CDR3: CASSSEDRGTEAFF; D: TRBD1; J: TRBJ1-1; V: TRBV12-3/TRBV12-4; size: many
DNA: TGCGCCAGCAGCTCGGACAGGGGGATGAACACTGAAGCTTTCTTT; CDR3: CASSSDRGMNTEAFF; D: TRBD1; J: TRBJ1-1; V: TRBV5-1; size: many
DNA: TGCAGTGCTAGAGATCCTCTTATCTATGGCTACACCTTC; CDR3: CSARDPLIYGYTF; D: NA; J: TRBJ1-2; V: TRBV20-1; size: NA
DNA: TGTGCCAGCAGTGGGACAGGGGGCGATTACCCCCTGCTCTCCTACGAGCAGTACTTC; CDR3: CASSGTGGDYPLLSYEQYF; D: TRBD1; J: TRBJ2-7; V: TRBV2; size: few